The 18 T cell receptor beta chains below come from one sample, sequenced in a study of T-cell memory formation after mild COVID-19. TCRdb passed the 5' RACE reads through MiXCR, listing each CDR3 protein once. The sample contains 300,000 to 350,000 distinct CDR3 sequences, roughly 15% of which appear only once. The specimen was PBMCs or a T cell subset sorted from them (not recorded which). These receptors were taken from a man in his late teens or twenties who had mild COVID-19 (a few samples of this study predate the infection). Cell type and time point are not known.

The J gene is TRBJ2-5, the V gene TRBV12-3 or TRBV12-4, with 8 bases identical to TRBD1. The CDR3 is 14 amino acids. The V and J ends lost 5 bases and 5 bases, in that order; junction bases with no gene match: 7. The CDR3 spells CASSQRTGLETQYF. The CDR3 DNA follows: TGTGCCAGCAGTCAGCGGACAGGGTTGGAGACCCAGTACTTC.

This clonotype was detected a few times. The CDR3 protein is CASSHRTGSDEQYF. The DNA of the CDR3 is TGTGCCAGCAGTCATCGGACAGGGAGCGACGAGCAGTACTTC. The chain employs TRBV7-2 and TRBJ2-7; 8 nucleotides align to TRBD1. J lost 5 bases, V lost 6 bases, and 9 bases had no gene match. The CDR3 contains 14 residues. The germline CDR1 and CDR2 sequences are SGHTA and FQGNSA. The whole variable domain, remainder taken from reference TRBV7-2 and TRBJ2-7, is GAGVSQSPSNKVTEKGKDVELRCDPISGHTALYWYRQSLGQGLEFLIYFQGNSAPDKSGLPSDRFSAERTGGSVSTLTIQRTQQEDSAVYLCASSHRTGSDEQYFGPGTRLTVT.

V is TRBV5-5 and J is TRBJ2-3, with D possibly being TRBD2 (5 bases). With 0 bases removed from V and 2 bases from J, the gap between germline ends came to 7 bases. Germline V gene lookup returns CDR1 SGHKS and CDR2 YYEKEE (reference sequence). The CDR3 is made up of 14 amino acids. CDR3 region: CASSLGGHTDTQYF. The CDR3 region has the DNA TGTGCCAGCAGCTTGGGAGGGCACACAGATACGCAGTATTTT.

This clonotype was counted at least ten times. The chain recombines TRBV4-2 with TRBJ2-7, with D hard to call. Germline CDR1 is LGHNA and CDR2 is YNFKEQ. The germline V and J ends were trimmed by 0 bases and 3 bases, with 3 bases remaining between them. This CDR3 spans 12 amino acids. The CDR3 DNA is TGTGCCAGCAGCCAAGACAGCTACGAGCAGTACTTC. This gives the protein CASSQDSYEQYF.

Many counts were recorded for this clonotype. The chain employs TRBV7-2 and TRBJ2-1; 8 nucleotides align to TRBD2. V lost 5 bases to trimming and J lost 6 bases; unmatched junction nucleotides: 9. This CDR3 has 15 amino acids. Germline V gene sequence: CDR1 SGHTA, CDR2 FQGNSA. Here the CDR3 reads CASSPPGLAGNEQFF. For the CDR3, the DNA is TGTGCCAGCAGCCCTCCCGGACTAGCTGGCAATGAGCAGTTCTTC.

This clonotype was seen many times. The V gene is TRBV24-1, the J gene TRBJ2-3, with 7 bases lining up with TRBD1. The length of the CDR3 is 18 residues. V shed 2 bases, J shed 2 bases, and the junction held 12 bases outside the gene matches. Per the germline V gene, CDR1 is KGHDR and CDR2 is SFDVKD. The CDR3 region is CATSDSVGQAPFTDTQYF. Here the CDR3 DNA reads TGTGCCACCAGTGATTCTGTCGGACAGGCCCCGTTCACAGATACGCAGTATTTT.

This clonotype has a handful of counts. The genes are TRBV18 and TRBJ2-7; possibly TRBD1 for D (6 bases). CDR1 and CDR2 from the germline V gene are KGHSH and LQKENI. This CDR3 spans 15 amino acids. The germline V and J ends were trimmed by 2 bases and 4 bases, with 15 bases remaining between them. The CDR3 sequence: CASSPSQGRRYEQYF. The DNA for the CDR3 is TGTGCCAGCTCACCATCACAGGGACGGCGGTACGAGCAGTACTTC.

This chain links TRBV12-3 or TRBV12-4 with TRBJ1-4; D unresolved. V gave up 6 bases and J gave up 7 bases, with 6 bases separating them. There are 11 residues in the CDR3. CDR3 coding DNA: TGTGCCAGCAGGGCTACTGAAAAACTGTTTTTT. The encoded protein is CASRATEKLFF.

The chain recombines TRBV6-6 with TRBJ1-5; D remains ambiguous. CDR1 is MNHNY, CDR2 SVGAGI, per germline (reference sequence). Trimming removed 7 bases from V and 0 bases from J, with 10 bases in between. The CDR3 consists of 14 residues. CDR3 amino acids: CASNSGNSNQPQHF. The CDR3 region has the DNA TGTGCCAGCAACTCTGGGAATAGCAATCAGCCCCAGCATTTT.

This clonotype was counted many times. The chain combines TRBV4-2 with TRBJ2-6; D may be TRBD2 (6 bases). The CDR3 consists of 17 residues. Trimming shortened V by 0 bases and J by 0 bases, and 9 bases separated the two germline ends. CDR1 LGHNA and CDR2 YNFKEQ come from the germline V gene. CDR3 nucleotide sequence: TGTGCCAGCAGCCAAGACGGCGGGAACTCTGGGGCCAACGTCCTGACTTTC. This gives the protein CASSQDGGNSGANVLTF.

The count of this clonotype is one. This chain uses TRBV7-3 with TRBJ2-2; TRBD2 matches at 8 bases. The CDR3 runs to 15 residues. V shed 4 bases and J 2 bases; nucleotides not matched to a gene: 3. The germline CDR1 and CDR2 sequences are SGHTA and FQGTGA. The CDR3 loop reads CASSCGGTNTGELFF. CDR3 DNA sequence: TGTGCCAGCAGCTGCGGGGGGACCAACACCGGGGAGCTGTTTTTT.

This clonotype showed up many times. CDR3 DNA: TGCGCCAGCAATTCACCCGGGGACACCGGGGAGCTGTTTTTT. Its protein is CASNSPGDTGELFF. This chain uses TRBV10-2 with TRBJ2-2; maybe TRBD2 (5 bases). The V gene's germline CDR1 is WSHSY and CDR2 SAAADI. CDR3 length: 14 residues. V was trimmed by 7 bases and J by 3 bases, leaving 12 bases between them.

This clonotype is a singleton in its sample. The chain combines TRBV11-2 with TRBJ1-2; 12 bases map to TRBD1. The trim removed 4 bases at V and 5 bases at J, leaving 8 bases unmatched. CDR1 SGHAT and CDR2 FQNNGV come from the germline V gene. The CDR3 spans 16 residues. As DNA, the CDR3 is TGTGCCAGCAGCTCTCAACTGGGACAGGGGGCTTATGGCTACACCTTC. Its translation is CASSSQLGQGAYGYTF.

CDR3 amino acids: CASSQGGQGPEAFF. As DNA, the CDR3 is TGCGCCAGCAGCCAAGGGGGGCAGGGCCCTGAAGCTTTCTTT. The chain recombines TRBV4-3 with TRBJ1-1, with D tentatively TRBD1 (6 bases). The CDR3 runs 14 residues. Germline loops: CDR1 LGHNA, CDR2 YSLEER. Trimming shortened V by 1 base and J by 6 bases, and 12 bases separated the two germline ends.

The chain recombines TRBV5-1 with TRBJ1-3; D ambiguous. Trimming removed 6 bases at V and 4 bases at J, with 11 bases between. Germline V lookup: CDR1 SGHRS, CDR2 YFSETQ. This CDR3 is 13 amino acids long. CDR3 bases: TGCGCCAGCACCTGGTCCCCCGGAAACACCATATATTTT. Residues: CASTWSPGNTIYF.

This clonotype has more than one count but fewer than ten. The rearrangement uses TRBV7-9 and TRBJ2-1; D gene ambiguous. The CDR3 extends over 13 amino acids. Germline loops: CDR1 SEHNR, CDR2 FQNEAQ (reference sequence). Trimming stripped 5 bases from V and 6 bases from J, with 11 bases between. The CDR3 reads CASSPVTINEQFF. The CDR3 DNA reads TGTGCCAGCAGCCCAGTGACGATCAATGAGCAGTTCTTC.

This clonotype was detected only a few times. The chain links TRBV7-2 to TRBJ2-1; D remains unclear. This CDR3 has 12 residues. Germline V gives CDR1 SGHTA, CDR2 FQGNSA. V lost 1 base, J lost 8 bases, and 6 bases lay in between. CDR3 DNA: TGTGCCAGCAGCTTAGTGGCTGATGAGCAGTTCTTC. Translation gives CASSLVADEQFF.

This clonotype has only a few counts. The V gene is TRBV9, the J gene TRBJ1-3; no definite D call. Trimming cost V 4 bases and J 4 bases, with 12 bases left between them. The length of the CDR3 is 14 residues. Per the germline V gene, CDR1 is SGDLS and CDR2 is YYNGEE. The CDR3 DNA reads TGTGCCAGCAGCCAACGGGGTGCGGGAAACACCATATATTTT. It is translated as CASSQRGAGNTIYF.